The 19 T cell receptor beta chains given below trace back to one sample, sequenced in a study of shared clonotypes between healthy human individuals. Libraries were prepared by immunoSEQ multiplex PCR; TCRdb keeps only in-frame clonotypes and omits some of them. Here the sample spans about 380,000 clones, 95% to 97% being singletons. Sequencing input: memory CD8+ T cells sorted from blood. The subset denotes: CD45RO+ cells pooled with CCR7-negative TemRA cells. The receptors come from a man aged 30-40 years in good health.

The CDR3 DNA reads TGTGCCAGCTGGTTCAGTCGAAAGACCTATGGCTACACCTTC. This sequence encodes CASWFSRKTYGYTF. The rearrangement uses TRBV5-6 and TRBJ1-2; D is unclear. CDR1 and CDR2 from the germline V gene are SGHDT and YYEEEE. The CDR3 length is 14 residues. V shed 7 bases and J shed 4 bases, with 17 bases lying between them.

Of note for this clone: This sample also contains other DNA sequences that code for the same CDR3. V gene TRBV19 combines with J gene TRBJ1-1; unclear D gene. Germline loops: CDR1 LNHDA, CDR2 SQIVND (reference sequence). V was pared by 6 bases and J by 0 bases, with 2 bases between. The CDR3 contains 11 residues. CDR3 in amino acids: CASRLNTEAFF. CDR3 nucleotide sequence: TGTGCCAGTAGGTTGAACACTGAAGCTTTCTTT.

The chain combines TRBV7-9 with TRBJ2-3; D possibly corresponds to TRBD2 (6 bases). This CDR3 contains 13 residues. CDR1 SEHNR and CDR2 FQNEAQ come from the germline V gene (reference sequence). The V end lost 0 bases, the J end lost 5 bases, and 6 bases lay between the germline ends. CDR3 residues: CASSLAGGDTQYF. The DNA of the CDR3 is TGTGCCAGCAGCTTAGCGGGAGGAGATACGCAGTATTTT. Full variable domain (missing parts from reference TRBV7-9 and TRBJ2-3): DTGVSQNPRHKITKRGQNVTFRCDPISEHNRLYWYRQTLGQGPEFLTYFQNEAQLEKSRLLSDRFSAERPKGSFSTLEIQRTEQGDSAMYLCASSLAGGDTQYFGPGTRLTVL.

CDR3 nucleotides: TGTGCCAGTGAGCTTTCGACAGGGAGCACAGATACGCAGTATTTT. Amino acid sequence: CASELSTGSTDTQYF. The rearrangement joins TRBV19 to TRBJ2-3, with 7 positions matching TRBD1. The germline gives CDR1 LNHDA, CDR2 SQIVND (reference sequence). The CDR3 contains 15 residues. With V trimmed by 8 bases and J by 0 bases, 8 bases remained unmatched.

V and J are TRBV19 and TRBJ2-3, with 9 nucleotides matching TRBD2. The V gene's germline CDR1 is LNHDA and CDR2 SQIVND (reference sequence). V trimming: 6 bases; J trimming: 4 bases; junction bases outside the gene matches: 5. The CDR3 totals 14 residues. The CDR3 loop reads CASRTGTSSDTQYF. The CDR3 DNA reads TGTGCCAGTAGAACCGGGACTAGCTCAGATACGCAGTATTTT.

This chain links TRBV29-1 with TRBJ2-3; 7 bases align to TRBD1. CDR3 length: 12 residues. V trimming: 4 bases; J trimming: 7 bases; junction bases outside the gene matches: 5. Germline V gene lookup returns CDR1 SQVTM and CDR2 ANQGSEA. The CDR3 reads CSVVKGANTQYF. In nucleotides, the CDR3 is TGCAGCGTTGTGAAGGGGGCAAATACGCAGTATTTT.

The chain joins TRBV10-3 to TRBJ2-7, with TRBD1 identical over 9 bases. V gave up 6 bases and J gave up 5 bases; unmatched junction bases: 8. Germline V gene sequence: CDR1 ENHRY, CDR2 SYGVKD. This CDR3 is 14 amino acids long. CDR3 loop: CAIRTSQGADEQYF. Here the CDR3 DNA reads TGTGCCATCAGAACATCACAGGGGGCTGACGAGCAGTACTTC.

The chain joins TRBV5-1 to TRBJ1-1; D is uncertain. The germline V gene encodes CDR1 SGHRS and CDR2 YFSETQ. V lost 5 bases, J lost 2 bases, and 10 bases lay in between. The CDR3 has 13 amino acids. CDR3 in amino acids: CASRSPANTEAFF. CDR3 sequence (DNA): TGCGCCAGCAGGAGCCCTGCTAACACTGAAGCTTTCTTT.

The V and J genes are TRBV9 and TRBJ2-1, with TRBD1 as a possible D gene (5 bases). The CDR3 is made up of 14 amino acids. Germline V gene sequence: CDR1 SGDLS, CDR2 YYNGEE. Trimming cost V 0 bases and J 7 bases, with 11 bases left between them. CDR3 bases: TGTGCCAGCAGCGTAGACGGGTCAGGGAATGAGCAGTTCTTC. Amino acids: CASSVDGSGNEQFF.

V is TRBV28 and J is TRBJ1-2; D is undetermined. CDR3 length: 14 amino acids. V lost 1 base and J lost 1, with 7 bases in between. Germline V gives CDR1 MDHEN, CDR2 SYDVKM. CDR3 sequence (DNA): TGTGCCAGCAGTTTATTTGTCAGTAACTATGGCTACACCTTC. Its translation: CASSLFVSNYGYTF.

The chain couples TRBV15 to TRBJ2-7; D gene uncertain. Germline assignment: CDR1 LNHNV and CDR2 YYDKDF (reference sequence). The CDR3 contains 12 residues. With 0 bases removed from V and 6 bases from J, the gap between germline ends came to 6 bases. CDR3 nucleotide sequence: TGTGCCACCAGCAGAGATCGCGTCGAGCAGTACTTC. Translating it yields CATSRDRVEQYF.

This clone has a single count. The J gene is TRBJ2-5, the V gene TRBV6-4; D perhaps matches TRBD2 (6 bases). CDR1 is MRHNA and CDR2 is SNTAGT in the germline V gene. CDR3 length equals 14 residues. Trimming took 0 bases from V and 3 from J, leaving 8 bases between them. The CDR3 reads CASSDSGGKETQYF. CDR3 nucleotide sequence: TGTGCCAGCAGTGACTCCGGCGGGAAAGAGACCCAGTACTTC.

This clone was detected only once. The chain employs TRBV6-5 and TRBJ1-1, with 11 bases lining up with TRBD1. Germline CDR1 is MNHEY and CDR2 is SVGAGI. Unmatched junction bases numbered 4, after V lost 5 bases and J lost 5 bases. The CDR3 spans 14 residues. CDR3 sequence (DNA): TGTGCCAGCAGTGAGGACAGGGGGCTGACTGAAGCTTTCTTT. Amino acids: CASSEDRGLTEAFF.

The chain employs TRBV11-2 and TRBJ2-7; D is possibly TRBD2 (6 bases). The V gene's germline CDR1 is SGHAT and CDR2 FQNNGV. The CDR3 sequence is 13 residues long. Trimming removed 0 bases from V and 8 bases from J, with 11 bases in between. The CDR3 region has the DNA TGTGCCAGCAGCTTAGATTGGGGACTTAAGCAGTACTTC. Its translation is CASSLDWGLKQYF.

The rearrangement uses TRBV11-2 and TRBJ2-1, with D unclear. Per the germline V gene, CDR1 is SGHAT and CDR2 is FQNNGV. The CDR3 extends over 13 amino acids. V was clipped by 2 bases and J by 7 bases, with 9 bases between them. CDR3 loop: CASSLRADNEQFF. CDR3 DNA sequence: TGTGCCAGCAGCTTAAGAGCCGATAATGAGCAGTTCTTC.

V and J are TRBV11-2 and TRBJ1-4; D is ambiguous. V dropped 7 bases and J dropped 10 bases, with 22 bases sitting between them. Germline V gene data show CDR1 as SGHAT and CDR2 as FQNNGV. This CDR3 contains 15 residues. CDR3 sequence: CASIPNSGLKGKLFF. DNA of the CDR3: TGTGCCAGCATCCCGAATTCGGGTCTTAAGGGAAAACTGTTTTTT.

This chain uses TRBV9 with TRBJ2-7, with D possibly being TRBD2 (6 bases). The CDR3 has 15 amino acids. Trimming stripped 2 bases from V and 6 bases from J, with 18 bases between. CDR1 and CDR2 (germline): SGDLS, YYNGEE. Here the CDR3 reads CASSVSLGPEGEQYF. For the CDR3, the DNA is TGTGCCAGCAGCGTGTCCCTCGGACCGGAGGGCGAGCAGTACTTC. Full variable domain (missing parts from reference TRBV9 and TRBJ2-7): DSGVTQTPKHLITATGQRVTLRCSPRSGDLSVYWYQQSLDQGLQFLIQYYNGEERAKGNILERFSAQQFPDLHSELNLSSLELGDSALYFCASSVSLGPEGEQYFGPGTRLTVT.

Remarks on this clone: At one end the junction does not follow the germline gene, possibly because of a read error. The V and J genes are TRBV15 and TRBJ2-5, with a tentative D call TRBD2 (5 bases). This CDR3 has 14 residues. In germline, CDR1 is LNHNV, CDR2 YYDKDF (reference sequence). The CDR3 DNA follows: TGTGCCACCAGCAGAGAGGGAGAGGCCCCGGCGGTGGACTTC. This encodes CATSREGEAPAVDF.

The chain combines TRBV7-3 with TRBJ2-2, with 7 bases aligning to TRBD1. This CDR3 comprises 16 residues. Germline CDR1 reads SGHTA; CDR2 reads FQGTGA. Unmatched junction bases numbered 4, after V lost 1 base and J lost 2 bases. CDR3 nucleotide sequence: TGTGCCAGCAGCTTAATGGGACAGCTCAACACCGGGGAGCTGTTTTTT. Translated, it gives CASSLMGQLNTGELFF.